This entry is about one T cell receptor beta chain. The antigen is not known. The protocol was immunoSEQ multiplex PCR, while the TCRdb copy is restricted to in-frame clones and leaves out a portion. This repertoire shows 60,000 or so clones, 77% found once; its top ten account for 3.5% to 4.5%. This specimen comes from a study of radiotherapy plus CTLA-4 blockade in lung cancer. Across the whole study: Among all patients, roughly 17% showed objective responses, while roughly 30% had disease control.

Focal radiation plus CTLA-4 blockade with ipilimumab was administered to patients who had chemo-refractory metastatic non-small-cell lung cancer. The study, taken as a whole, reports: Tumor-origin TCR clones grew in blood after radiotherapy plus ipilimumab.

The input for sequencing was peripheral blood, taken from a patient treated with radiotherapy plus ipilimumab. The source of this sequence is a human donor with non-small cell lung cancer who had a partial response to radiotherapy plus ipilimumab.

For the CDR3, the DNA is TGTGCCAGCAGTGGGACAGGGCGCAATCAGCCCCAGCATTTT. Translating gives CASSGTGRNQPQHF. V usage is TRBV25-1 and J usage is TRBJ1-5; 8 bases are shared with TRBD1. From germline, CDR1 is MGHDK and CDR2 SYGVNS. This CDR3 spans 14 amino acids. Unmatched junction bases numbered 1, after V lost 4 bases and J lost 2 bases.